This TCR beta chain was profiled in a study of blood T cell repertoires in COVID-19. Cohort placement rested on clinical history that participants reported themselves. The CDR3 runs 15 residues. Trimming stripped 2 bases from V and 8 bases from J, with 16 bases between. Germline values: CDR1 SNHLY, CDR2 FYNNEI. In the source study's methods: The authors estimated nucleated cell counts from reference gene primer amplification. Measured with immunoSEQ multiplex PCR; TCRdb has only the in-frame clones, and not every one. V, J and clone size derive from that table, while D and trimming were established from the DNA sequence. The table lists 490,000 or so clones, roughly 88% of them singletons.

This sequence originates from a middle-aged woman who had recovered from COVID-19. The material sequenced was PBMCs or T cells enriched from blood (not recorded which). V and J are TRBV2 and TRBJ2-1; perhaps TRBD2 as D (6 bases). The CDR3 sequence is CASSESGDGSHEQFF. The CDR3 nucleotides are TGTGCCAGCAGTGAAAGTGGGGACGGGAGTCATGAGCAGTTCTTC.